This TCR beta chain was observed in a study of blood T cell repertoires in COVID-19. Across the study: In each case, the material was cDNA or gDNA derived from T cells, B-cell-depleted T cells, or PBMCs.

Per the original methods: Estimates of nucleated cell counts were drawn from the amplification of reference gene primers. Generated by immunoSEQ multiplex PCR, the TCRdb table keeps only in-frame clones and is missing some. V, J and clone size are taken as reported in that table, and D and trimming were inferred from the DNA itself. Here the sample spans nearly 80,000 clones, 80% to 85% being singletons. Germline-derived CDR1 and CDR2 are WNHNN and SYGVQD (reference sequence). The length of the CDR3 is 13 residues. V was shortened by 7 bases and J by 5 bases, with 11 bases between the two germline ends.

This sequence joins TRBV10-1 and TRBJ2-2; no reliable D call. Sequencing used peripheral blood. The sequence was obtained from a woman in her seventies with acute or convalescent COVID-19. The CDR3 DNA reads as TGCGCCAGCAATTCAATAGTAACCGGGGAGCTGTTTTTT. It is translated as CASNSIVTGELFF.